These 7 T cell receptor beta chains were sequenced from one sample in a study of T-cell memory formation after mild COVID-19 (dated by TCRdb to the early 2020s). Libraries were built with 5' RACE. Data came from an Illumina NovaSeq 6000. The public reads were quality trimmed at Q25 with fastp and then assembled into clones with MiXCR by TCRdb, keeping productive beta chains. Every distinct CDR3 protein forms one entry, paired with its most common genes and DNA. Here the sample has a few hundred thousand distinct CDR3 sequences; around 20% occur a single time. The leading ten clones occupy around a fifth of the sample. Sequenced sample: PBMCs or a T cell subset sorted from them (not recorded which). The receptors shown here come from a man aged 18 to 29 who had mild COVID-19 (a few samples of this study predate the infection). The sample titles of this study are shuffled in the database, so cell type and time point are left out; the donor was told from shared clones.

This chain joins TRBV11-2 and TRBJ2-3; the D call may be TRBD1 or TRBD2 (5 bases each). Trimming pared 8 bases from V and 4 bases from J, leaving 22 bases between. This CDR3 spans 16 amino acids. CDR1 and CDR2 from the germline V gene are SGHAT and FQNNGV. The CDR3 sequence: CASDSFRDPPPDTQYF. The CDR3 DNA is TGTGCCAGCGACTCCTTCCGGGACCCCCCGCCAGATACGCAGTATTTT.

This clonotype has more than one count but fewer than ten. The V gene is TRBV7-9, the J gene TRBJ2-1; D may be TRBD1 (6 bases). This CDR3 has 14 amino acids. V was pared by 1 base and J by 7 bases, with 11 bases between. Germline V gives CDR1 SEHNR, CDR2 FQNEAQ (reference sequence). Here the CDR3 reads CASSLVVGANEQFF. CDR3 bases: TGTGCCAGCAGCTTAGTCGTGGGGGCAAATGAGCAGTTCTTC.

The V and J genes are TRBV12-2 and TRBJ2-7. TRBV12-2 is described as a pseudogene. The CDR3 is 14 amino acids. This CDR3 reads CASRLLIPSYEQYV. The CDR3 coding sequence is TGTGCAAGTCGCTTGCTGATACCCTCCTACGAGCAGTACGTC.

This clonotype has more than one count but fewer than ten. This chain links TRBV4-3 with TRBJ2-1; D is possibly TRBD1 (5 bases). The CDR3 covers 17 residues. Germline lookup yields CDR1 LGHNA and CDR2 YSLEER. V was trimmed by 0 bases and J by 0 bases, leaving 12 bases between them. CDR3 nucleotides: TGCGCCAGCAGCCAAGAGACAGACCTGAGCTCCTACAATGAGCAGTTCTTC. Protein product: CASSQETDLSSYNEQFF.

This clonotype appeared a few times. The chain couples TRBV12-3 or TRBV12-4 to TRBJ1-4; D ambiguous. CDR3 length equals 14 residues. V gave up 8 bases and J gave up 3 bases, with 13 bases separating them. The CDR3: CASGIPEANEKLFF. As DNA, the CDR3 is TGTGCCAGCGGGATACCAGAGGCTAATGAAAAACTGTTTTTT.

There are many counts of this clonotype. CDR3 coding DNA: TGCGCCAGCAGCGAGAGCGGGGGGCCTGGTACGCAGTATTTT. Translated: CASSESGGPGTQYF. This chain links TRBV5-1 with TRBJ2-3, with 9 bases aligning to TRBD2. V was pared by 4 bases and J by 8 bases, with 8 bases of the junction left unmatched. CDR1 is SGHRS, CDR2 YFSETQ, per germline. The CDR3 is made up of 14 amino acids.

The chain recombines TRBV15 with TRBJ2-2, with 9 nucleotides matching TRBD1. Germline CDR1 reads LNHNV; CDR2 reads YYDKDF (reference sequence). The trim removed 3 bases at V and 0 bases at J, leaving 5 bases unmatched. This CDR3 has 17 amino acids. Written as DNA, the CDR3 is TGTGCCACCAGCAGGGACAGGGGCAGGGCGAACACCGGGGAGCTGTTTTTT. Translation gives CATSRDRGRANTGELFF.